The T cell receptor (beta chain) described here comes from a study of CD4+ T cells in melanoma. Broader study findings: Reportedly, melanoma neoantigen-specific CD4+ T cells showed varied differentiation states. CD8+ T cell, macrophage and B cell function reportedly correlated with neoantigen-specific CD4+ T cells.

Only one count was recorded for this clone. The antigen is unknown. The CDR3 runs to 21 residues. The method was immunoSEQ multiplex PCR; TCRdb's version includes in-frame clones alone and lacks a portion of them. The sample records 110,000 to 150,000 clones, 92% being singletons. The TCR sequence derives from a human donor with melanoma. V is TRBV21-1 and J is TRBJ1-2. TRBV21-1 is an annotated pseudogene. The CDR3 region is CASSSPLCSLSNRTSNYGYTF. CDR3 bases: TGTGCCAGCAGTTCCCCCTTATGCTCCCTCTCGAATAGGACTTCTAACTATGGCTACACCTTC.